This T cell receptor beta chain was identified during a study of response to subunit inactivated influenza vaccine. With regard to this clonotype: Its target is unknown.

Notes on the study in general: Each seasonal flu vaccination may recruit only limited new T cells, authors suggested.

J gave up 0 bases and V 6 bases, and 15 bases lay outside the gene matches. Per germline, CDR1 SNHLY and CDR2 FYNNEI. The CDR3 totals 19 residues. TCRdb reprocessed the RT-PCR reads with MiXCR, giving one entry per CDR3 protein. The sample shows some 300,000 distinct CDR3 sequences, roughly 22% of them seen only once. The TCR comes from a man aged 50-75 years who received an inactivated influenza vaccine. This sequence joins TRBV2 and TRBJ1-3; 9 bases line up with TRBD1. Sequenced material: PBMCs from blood, taken about 20 months after vaccination. The CDR3 sequence is CASRKQGAVSRSSGNTIYF. CDR3 DNA: TGTGCCAGCAGAAAACAGGGGGCTGTGTCAAGGAGCTCTGGAAACACCATATATTTT.